A single T cell receptor (beta chain) is shown here with its context. The specificity of this receptor is unknown. Base quality data are lacking; no much larger clone is found one base away. At the DNA level, this CDR3 is encoded by other sequences in the same sample as well. V and J are trimmed by 3 bases and 4 bases, and the gene matches miss 1 base of the junction. The germline V gene gives CDR1 as SGHAT and CDR2 as FQNNGV. From the cysteine through the phenylalanine, the CDR3 covers 13 amino acids. Only the CDR3 region is kept as DNA, spanning 39 bases read in frame from base 1. Using the deep immunoSEQ assay, multiplex PCR amplified TCR CDR3 regions from genomic DNA. For each cell subset, the extracted genomic DNA was distributed evenly across all wells of several immunoSEQ 96-well plates, and each plate served as one replicate. For sorted subsets, roughly 190 ng of genomic DNA, equivalent to roughly 33,000 T cell genomes, went into each replicate PCR. The purified libraries were quantified using a Qubit 3.0 fluorometer, sized with a Bioanalyzer 2100, and then quantified again using the KAPA Library Quantification kit. Every immunoSEQ 96-well plate was sequenced on a dedicated single-read 150-cycle Illumina NextSeq 550 flow cell. Per the original workflow: Because only junctional sequences without quality scores were contained in the immunoSEQ output, filtering matching that applied to full-length reads could not be performed. Sequences were annotated with PyIR, a Python wrapper for IgBLAST v1.9, using IMGT germline references to assign V/J genes and CDR3. Reads with weak V/J assignments (E-value above 1e-6), missing CDR3, stop codons, out-of-frame junctions, or ambiguous translated residues were removed. V3J clonotypes were defined as sequences sharing the same inferred V gene, J gene, and CDR3 amino acid sequence. The percentage overlap between two repertoires was calculated by dividing the number of shared unique clonotypes by the size of the smaller repertoire. RTK rarefaction, the Chao1 estimator, and Recon v2.1 estimates of unobserved clonotypes were used to assess repertoire richness. For all TCRbeta clonotypes obtained by the gDNA method from a few donors, generation probabilities were computed with OLGA. The source is immuneACCESS, and TCRdb retained only in-frame sequences with V and J called. Part of the clones is not carried over; for the studies checked, unresolved V genes explain less than half of this, and the remainder is unexplained. V and J calls and clone size are as listed in that table; D and trimming were resolved from the DNA. The sample has roughly 2.1 million clones on record, under 95% of them singletons. The ten largest clones capture 1.5% to 2% of the sample.

The data originate from a study of shared clonotypes between healthy human individuals (dated by TCRdb to about 2020). As for the study more broadly: The cohort included three men and two women between 18 and 49 years of age. For each donor, three plates each were used for CD4 naive and CD4 memory, two plates were used for CD8 naive, and one plate was used for CD8 memory. To estimate repertoire size and how much clonotype sharing occurs between individuals, the study deeply sequenced the blood TCR repertoires of several healthy adults. Different laboratories and diverse techniques were used to prepare libraries and sequence TCR repertoires, to increase sequencing depth and limit assay-specific biases. Between about 0.85 and 9.5 billion PBMCs per donor were obtained by leukapheresis.

What the work shows at the level of the full study, not this receptor alone: Sampling was restricted to blood, and TCR repertoires in tissues likely differ from the TCR repertoires found in blood. Sharing across several donors was observed for about 4.8% of naive CD4, around 3.5% of naive CD8, 2.3% of memory CD4, and about 0.4% of memory CD8 clonotypes. Clonotypes shared by all four sorted-subset donors showed higher generation probabilities than non-shared clonotypes. Pairwise subsampling led to the expectation that sequencing depth would affect the degree of clonotype sharing among donors. Rarefaction of sorted-subset datasets indicated incomplete sequencing despite the large sequencing depth. The genetic and exposure-history diversity represented was limited by the small number of donors. Larger estimated clonotype richness was generally found for naive subsets than for memory subsets.

CD8 naive samples were obtained by positive selection for CCR7 among CD45RO-negative cells, yielding a CD45RA+CCR7+ population from which TemRA cells were excluded. Donors were healthy HIV-negative adults with no recently reported acute infections or vaccinations. Only Caucasian adults living in Nashville, Tennessee, USA were represented among the donors. Blood was collected by leukapheresis, and PBMCs were isolated by Ficoll-Histopaque density gradient centrifugation and then cryopreserved in liquid nitrogen vapor phase. Analytical flow cytometry was used to check the purity and quantity of each magnetically sorted T cell population. Each sorted fraction had its genomic DNA isolated and then quantified by UV absorbance on a Nanodrop 2000c.

The receptor was derived from a man between 18 and 29 years old in good health. Some clones in this sample may be carry-over from other donors' samples. The receptor chain draws on TRBV11-2 and TRBJ1-2; a stretch of 8 junction bases matches TRBD1. Sequencing input: naive CD8+ T cells from PBMCs. The cell subset or site label for this specimen denotes: CD45RA+CCR7+. The CDR3: CASSFGTGYGYTF. Read as DNA, the sequence is TGTGCCAGCAGCTTCGGGACAGGCTATGGCTACACCTTC.